The 15 T cell receptor beta chains in this list originate from one sample, sequenced in a study of blood T cell repertoires in COVID-19. The protocol was immunoSEQ multiplex PCR, while the TCRdb copy is restricted to in-frame clones and leaves out a portion. This table holds about 260,000 clones, about nine tenths found once. Sequenced input: peripheral blood. The receptor source for this set is a woman aged 30 to 39 with COVID-19, enrolled during active disease.

V is TRBV7-3 and J is TRBJ1-6; no reliable D call. The CDR3 consists of 14 residues. Germline V CDR1 and CDR2: SGHTA, FQGTGA. The V gene lost 6 bases and the J gene lost 8 bases, with 14 bases spanning the gap. In DNA, the CDR3 is TGTGCCAGCAGGGGAGGGAATGAACATTCACCCCTCCACTTT. Encoded protein: CASRGGNEHSPLHF.

The chain carries TRBV6-1 and TRBJ2-7, with D hard to call. Trimming cost V 5 bases and J 5 bases, with 7 bases left between them. This CDR3 is 11 amino acids long. Germline V CDR1 and CDR2: MNHNS, SASEGT. This chain's CDR3 is CASSSSDEQYF. The CDR3 bases are TGTGCCAGCAGTTCGTCCGACGAGCAGTACTTC.

This chain joins TRBV11-3 and TRBJ2-1, with 9 bases fitting TRBD2. Germline V lookup: CDR1 SGHNT, CDR2 YENEEA. There are 17 residues in the CDR3. J gave up 5 bases and V 2 bases, and 10 bases lay outside the gene matches. Here the CDR3 reads CASSLNLAGGSDNEQFF. The CDR3 DNA sequence: TGTGCCAGCAGCTTAAATTTGGCGGGAGGGAGTGACAATGAGCAGTTCTTC.

This clone has only one observation. The rearrangement links TRBV13 to TRBJ1-4; 9 bases align to TRBD1. V dropped 4 bases and J dropped 6; count of bases not matched to a gene: 3. Germline CDR1 PRHDT, CDR2 FYEKMQ (reference sequence). This CDR3 region has 14 residues. This chain's CDR3 is CASSYRGRDEKLFF. The CDR3 bases are TGTGCCAGCAGCTACAGGGGGCGAGATGAAAAACTGTTTTTT.

The chain has TRBV10-3 and TRBJ1-5; maybe TRBD1 (6 bases). V lost 8 bases, J lost 4 bases, and 15 bases lay in between. CDR3 length equals 14 residues. Germline V gene lookup returns CDR1 ENHRY and CDR2 SYGVKD. As DNA, the CDR3 is TGTGCCATCGGTTGGGGGCAGGGGAATCAGCCCCAGCATTTT. This codes for CAIGWGQGNQPQHF.

This chain joins TRBV4-3 and TRBJ2-6, with a tentative D call TRBD2 (6 bases). Trimming shortened V by 1 base and J by 0 bases, and 16 bases separated the two germline ends. The CDR3 runs 19 residues. The germline V gene has CDR1 LGHNA and CDR2 YSLEER. The CDR3 reads CASSQGPGRRLSGANVLTF. CDR3 in DNA: TGCGCCAGCAGCCAAGGCCCGGGGAGGAGGCTCTCTGGGGCCAACGTCCTGACTTTC.

This clone was detected once. The rearrangement joins TRBV11-3 to TRBJ2-7; TRBD1 aligns across 9 bases. CDR3 size: 14 residues. The germline gives CDR1 SGHNT, CDR2 YENEEA. V was pared by 5 bases and J by 4 bases, with 6 bases of the junction left unmatched. CDR3 DNA: TGTGCCAGCAGCCGATATGGACAGGGGTACGAGCAGTACTTC. It is translated as CASSRYGQGYEQYF.

The CDR3 loop is CASSLEPGHYEQYF. CDR3 bases: TGTGCCAGCAGCTTAGAACCGGGACACTACGAGCAGTACTTC. The genes are TRBV7-8 and TRBJ2-7; TRBD1 is a possible D gene (6 bases). The V and J ends lost 1 base and 3 bases respectively, with 10 bases between them. Germline values: CDR1 SGHVS, CDR2 FQNEAQ. The CDR3 is made up of 14 amino acids. Combining the CDR3 with reference TRBV7-8 and TRBJ2-7 gives the whole variable domain GAGVSQSPRYKVAKRGQDVALRCDPISGHVSLFWYQQALGQGPEFLTYFQNEAQLDKSGLPSDRFFAERPEGSVSTLKIQRTQQEDSAVYLCASSLEPGHYEQYFGPGTRLTVT.

The chain joins TRBV5-6 to TRBJ2-1; D call uncertain. Germline assignment: CDR1 SGHDT and CDR2 YYEEEE. Trimming pared 1 base from V and 8 bases from J, leaving 7 bases between. The CDR3 has 12 amino acids. The CDR3 nucleotides read TGTGCCAGCAGCTTGCGCGGAGATGAGCAGTTCTTC. This gives the protein CASSLRGDEQFF.

The chain has TRBV7-9 and TRBJ1-3, with 9 bases fitting TRBD1. From germline, CDR1 is SEHNR and CDR2 FQNEAQ (reference sequence). V dropped 5 bases and J dropped 1; count of bases not matched to a gene: 9. The length of the CDR3 is 17 residues. The CDR3 nucleotides are TGTGCCAGCAGCATAACATCCGGGACAGGGTCTGGAAACACCATATATTTT. Residues: CASSITSGTGSGNTIYF. Together with reference TRBV7-9 and TRBJ1-3, the CDR3 gives the full variable domain: DTGVSQNPRHKITKRGQNVTFRCDPISEHNRLYWYRQTLGQGPEFLTYFQNEAQLEKSRLLSDRFSAERPKGSFSTLEIQRTEQGDSAMYLCASSITSGTGSGNTIYFGEGSWLTVV.

CDR3 sequence reads: CASSQDRGQSYEQYF. CDR3 nucleotide sequence: TGCGCCAGCAGCCAAGACCGTGGACAGTCCTACGAGCAGTACTTC. This chain uses TRBV4-3 with TRBJ2-7, with a weak D call TRBD1 (6 bases). There are 15 residues in the CDR3. Per germline, CDR1 LGHNA and CDR2 YSLEER. Trimming stripped 0 bases from V and 1 base from J, with 10 bases between.

The chain joins TRBV12-2 to TRBJ2-7; TRBD2 was called by the table and not checked on the DNA. TRBV12-2 is annotated as a pseudogene. The CDR3 spans 17 residues. The CDR3 region is CASRPRRSGRITYEQYF. In DNA form, the CDR3 reads TGTGCAAGTCGCCCCCGGCGTAGCGGGAGAATCACCTACGAGCAGTACTTC.

J is TRBJ2-7 and V is TRBV19, with 10 bases aligning to TRBD2. In germline, CDR1 is LNHDA, CDR2 SQIVND (reference sequence). V lost 7 bases, J lost 2 bases, and 8 bases stayed unmatched. The CDR3 runs 15 residues. CDR3 loop: CASKGKLAGTYEQYF. CDR3 sequence (DNA): TGTGCCAGTAAAGGTAAACTAGCGGGGACCTACGAGCAGTACTTC. The variable domain in full, with the rest retrieved from reference TRBV19 and TRBJ2-7, is DGGITQSPKYLFRKEGQNVTLSCEQNLNHDAMYWYRQDPGQGLRLIYYSQIVNDFQKGDIAEGYSVSREKKESFPLTVTSAQKNPTAFYLCASKGKLAGTYEQYFGPGTRLTVT.

The chain has TRBV20-1 and TRBJ1-6, with D maybe TRBD1 (5 bases). The CDR3 has 11 amino acids. Germline CDR1 DFQATT, CDR2 SNEGSKA (reference sequence). The CDR3 DNA is TGCGGGGCGGGGCTCGGCTCACCCCTCCACTTT. Its translation: CGAGLGSPLHF.

In this sample, this clone turned up a few times. The gene calls are TRBV12-3 or TRBV12-4 and TRBJ2-2; D uncertain. V lost 5 bases, J lost 0 bases, and 4 bases lay in between. CDR3 length: 13 residues. The CDR3 spells CASSPANTGELFF. In DNA, the CDR3 is TGTGCCAGCAGTCCCGCGAACACCGGGGAGCTGTTTTTT.